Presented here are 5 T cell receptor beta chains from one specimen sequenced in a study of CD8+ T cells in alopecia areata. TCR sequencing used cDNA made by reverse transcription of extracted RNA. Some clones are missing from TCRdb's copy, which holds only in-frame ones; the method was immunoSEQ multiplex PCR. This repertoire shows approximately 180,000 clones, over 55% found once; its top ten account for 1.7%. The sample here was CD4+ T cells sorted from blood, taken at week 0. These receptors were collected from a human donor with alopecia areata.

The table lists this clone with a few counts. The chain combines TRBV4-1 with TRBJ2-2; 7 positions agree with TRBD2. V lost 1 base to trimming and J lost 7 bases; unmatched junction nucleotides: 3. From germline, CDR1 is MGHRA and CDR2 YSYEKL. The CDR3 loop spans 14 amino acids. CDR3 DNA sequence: TGCGCCAGCAGCCAAGCAGGGAGGGTCGGGGAGCTGTTTTTT. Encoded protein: CASSQAGRVGELFF.

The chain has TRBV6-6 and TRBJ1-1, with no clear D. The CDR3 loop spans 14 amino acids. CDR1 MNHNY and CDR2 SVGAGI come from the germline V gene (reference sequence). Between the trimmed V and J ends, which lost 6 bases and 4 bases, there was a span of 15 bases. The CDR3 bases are TGTGCCAGCAGAGATTCCCCAGCGAGCACTGAAGCTTTCTTT. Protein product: CASRDSPASTEAFF.

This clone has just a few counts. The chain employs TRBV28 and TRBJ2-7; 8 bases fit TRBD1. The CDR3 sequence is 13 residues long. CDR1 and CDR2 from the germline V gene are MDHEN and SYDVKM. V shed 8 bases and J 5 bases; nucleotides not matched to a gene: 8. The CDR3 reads CASGGWTGNEQYF. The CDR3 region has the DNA TGTGCCAGCGGTGGGTGGACAGGGAACGAGCAGTACTTC. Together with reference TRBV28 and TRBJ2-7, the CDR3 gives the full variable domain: DVKVTQSSRYLVKRTGEKVFLECVQDMDHENMFWYRQDPGLGLRLIYFSYDVKMKEKGDIPEGYSVSREKKERFSLILESASTNQTSMYLCASGGWTGNEQYFGPGTRLTVT.

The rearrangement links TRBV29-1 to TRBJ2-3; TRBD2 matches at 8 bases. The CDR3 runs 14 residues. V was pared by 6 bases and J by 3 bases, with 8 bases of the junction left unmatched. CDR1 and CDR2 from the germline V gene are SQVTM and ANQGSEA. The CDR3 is CSVRAGLGTDTQYF. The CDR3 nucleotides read TGCAGCGTCCGCGCGGGACTAGGAACAGATACGCAGTATTTT.

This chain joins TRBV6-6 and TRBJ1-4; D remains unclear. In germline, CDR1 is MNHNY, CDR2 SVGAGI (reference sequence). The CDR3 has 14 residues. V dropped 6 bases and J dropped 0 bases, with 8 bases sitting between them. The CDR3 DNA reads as TGTGCCAGCAGATTTTCTGCAACTAATGAAAAACTGTTTTTT. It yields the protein CASRFSATNEKLFF.